A single sample gave rise to the 23 T cell receptor beta chains below, sequenced in a study of blood T cells in healthy people across ages. A second roughly 7 to 12 cycle PCR used barcoded and J-beta primers. TCRdb passed the 5' RACE reads through MiXCR, listing each CDR3 protein once. The data contain 1.5 million or so distinct CDR3 sequences, about 45% of them singletons. The sequenced sample was blood. The receptors come from a woman aged 18-35 years in good health.

This clonotype was seen only a few times. This chain links TRBV12-3 or TRBV12-4 with TRBJ1-2; 10 positions match TRBD1. V trimming: 3 bases; J trimming: 4 bases; junction bases outside the gene matches: 14. The CDR3 sequence is 18 residues long. CDR3 sequence reads: CASSFGVTGGLSIYGYTF. For the CDR3, the DNA is TGTGCCAGCAGTTTTGGGGTGACAGGGGGCTTAAGTATCTATGGCTACACCTTC.

This clonotype was found a few times. The gene calls are TRBV5-1 and TRBJ2-1, with no clear D. CDR3 length: 17 amino acids. V dropped 0 bases and J dropped 4 bases, with 17 bases sitting between them. The germline V gene encodes CDR1 SGHRS and CDR2 YFSETQ. The chain's CDR3 is CASSLERGNDVYNEQFF. In DNA form, the CDR3 reads TGCGCCAGCAGCTTGGAACGAGGCAACGACGTATACAATGAGCAGTTCTTC.

This clonotype was counted between two and nine times. The rearrangement uses TRBV28 and TRBJ2-5; no definite D call. The CDR3 runs 11 residues. Germline loops: CDR1 MDHEN, CDR2 SYDVKM. V shed 3 bases and J shed 11 bases, with 10 bases lying between them. Here the CDR3 reads CASSLDLGQYF. The CDR3 DNA follows: TGTGCCAGCAGTTTGGACCTGGGGCAGTACTTC.

This clonotype was seen more than once but under ten times. The V call is TRBV27, the J call TRBJ2-1; 7 bases are a match to TRBD2. V dropped 3 bases and J dropped 2; count of bases not matched to a gene: 10. CDR3 length: 17 residues. Germline values: CDR1 MNHEY, CDR2 SMNVEV (reference sequence). CDR3 DNA sequence: TGTGCCAGCAGTTTCTCCGGTCTAGCGGAGGCCTACAATGAGCAGTTCTTC. It yields the protein CASSFSGLAEAYNEQFF.

The genes are TRBV20-1 and TRBJ2-7; TRBD1 aligns across 8 bases. The CDR3 runs to 14 residues. The V segment lost 6 bases and the J segment 1 base; nucleotides outside the gene matches: 8. Germline V gene lookup returns CDR1 DFQATT and CDR2 SNEGSKA (reference sequence). The CDR3 coding sequence is TGCAGTGCCACCGACCGGACAGGGTCCTACGAGCAGTACTTC. It codes for CSATDRTGSYEQYF.

This CDR3 is CASSQGGQGRQPQHF. CDR3 in DNA: TGTGCCAGCAGCCAAGGGGGGCAGGGTCGACAGCCCCAGCATTTT. The chain combines TRBV3-1 with TRBJ1-5; perhaps TRBD1 as D (6 bases). The germline CDR1 and CDR2 sequences are LGHDT and YNNKEL (reference sequence). The V end lost 1 base, the J end lost 7 bases, and 14 bases lay between the germline ends. The CDR3 has 15 amino acids. The full variable domain, completed using reference TRBV3-1 and TRBJ1-5, is DTAVSQTPKYLVTQMGNDKSIKCEQNLGHDTMYWYKQDSKKFLKIMFSYNNKELIINETVPNRFSPKSPDKAHLNLHINSLELGDSAVYFCASSQGGQGRQPQHFGDGTRLSIL.

This clonotype was found many times. The chain employs TRBV9 and TRBJ2-7; 7 positions agree with TRBD2. The CDR3 totals 15 residues. Germline assignment: CDR1 SGDLS and CDR2 YYNGEE. With V trimmed by 0 bases and J by 1 base, 4 bases remained unmatched. In DNA form, the CDR3 reads TGTGCCAGCAGCGTAGAAAAGGGAGGGTCCTACGAGCAGTACTTC. Translated: CASSVEKGGSYEQYF.

A few counts support this clonotype. The genes are TRBV12-3 or TRBV12-4 and TRBJ2-7, with 7 bases aligning to TRBD2. The CDR3 extends over 14 amino acids. The V and J ends lost 5 bases and 2 bases, in that order; junction bases with no gene match: 6. This CDR3 is CASSRGGSTYEQYF. As DNA, the CDR3 is TGTGCCAGCAGTAGGGGCGGGAGTACCTACGAGCAGTACTTC.

This chain connects TRBV4-2 to TRBJ1-6, with D unresolved. V was pared by 0 bases and J by 0 bases, with 12 bases between. In germline, CDR1 is LGHNA, CDR2 YNFKEQ. The CDR3 runs to 18 residues. The CDR3 here is CASSQDSYPSSYNSPLHF. CDR3 DNA sequence: TGTGCCAGCAGCCAAGACTCGTATCCTAGCTCCTATAATTCACCCCTCCACTTT.

The chain has TRBV28 and TRBJ1-1, with 10 bases lining up with TRBD1. Germline loops: CDR1 MDHEN, CDR2 SYDVKM. CDR3 length equals 17 residues. V was pared by 2 bases and J by 2 bases, with 8 bases of the junction left unmatched. This chain's CDR3 is CASSLAGQGGYNTEAFF. CDR3 bases: TGTGCCAGCAGTTTAGCCGGACAGGGGGGATACAACACTGAAGCTTTCTTT. The full variable domain, its missing parts supplied by reference TRBV28 and TRBJ1-1, is DVKVTQSSRYLVKRTGEKVFLECVQDMDHENMFWYRQDPGLGLRLIYFSYDVKMKEKGDIPEGYSVSREKKERFSLILESASTNQTSMYLCASSLAGQGGYNTEAFFGQGTRLTVV.

V and J are TRBV3-1 and TRBJ1-2, with TRBD1 as a possible D gene (5 bases). Germline lookup yields CDR1 LGHDT and CDR2 YNNKEL (reference sequence). The length of the CDR3 is 15 residues. The germline V and J ends were trimmed by 4 bases and 4 bases, with 16 bases remaining between them. The CDR3 coding sequence is TGTGCCAGCAGCCGCCGGGGCGGGCAGTTCTATGGCTACACCTTC. Residues: CASSRRGGQFYGYTF.

The chain combines TRBV9 with TRBJ2-1, with 9 bases fitting TRBD2. CDR3 length equals 15 residues. The junction had 8 bases not matched to a gene; V was cut back by 2 bases and J by 8 bases. The germline V gene encodes CDR1 SGDLS and CDR2 YYNGEE. The CDR3 DNA is TGTGCCAGCAGCGTCACTGGCGGGGGGGCATATGAGCAGTTCTTC. Translated: CASSVTGGGAYEQFF.

The table lists this clonotype with a few counts. The chain combines TRBV7-2 with TRBJ2-3; D gene ambiguous. The CDR3 has 15 residues. CDR1 and CDR2 from the germline V gene are SGHTA and FQGNSA. V lost 5 bases, J lost 2 bases, and 14 bases lay in between. The CDR3 coding sequence is TGTGCCAGCAGCCCCCAGTGGACGAACACAGATACGCAGTATTTT. As protein: CASSPQWTNTDTQYF. The full variable domain, completed using reference TRBV7-2 and TRBJ2-3, is GAGVSQSPSNKVTEKGKDVELRCDPISGHTALYWYRQSLGQGLEFLIYFQGNSAPDKSGLPSDRFSAERTGGSVSTLTIQRTQQEDSAVYLCASSPQWTNTDTQYFGPGTRLTVL.

This chain connects TRBV20-1 to TRBJ2-7, with 9 bases lining up with TRBD2. Trimming removed 0 bases from V and 0 bases from J; junction bases left unmatched: 3. This CDR3 has 15 residues. The germline gives CDR1 DFQATT, CDR2 SNEGSKA (reference sequence). CDR3 protein: CSARELAGSSYEQYF. The CDR3 DNA reads as TGCAGTGCTAGAGAGCTAGCGGGGTCCTCCTACGAGCAGTACTTC.

The chain links TRBV5-1 to TRBJ2-1; TRBD1 might be the D (6 bases). From germline, CDR1 is SGHRS and CDR2 YFSETQ. The CDR3 is 12 amino acids. Deletions cut 8 bases from V and 7 bases from J, with 13 bases between. In DNA, the CDR3 is TGCGCCAGTCGACAGGACGGGAATGAGCAGTTCTTC. This sequence encodes CASRQDGNEQFF.

This clonotype was picked up a small number of times. The chain carries TRBV7-9 and TRBJ2-3; 8 nucleotides line up with TRBD1. V was pared by 5 bases and J by 3 bases, with 4 bases of the junction left unmatched. Germline CDR1 and CDR2: SEHNR and FQNEAQ (reference sequence). This CDR3 region has 14 residues. DNA of the CDR3: TGTGCCAGCAGCACGACAGGGGTTACAGATACGCAGTATTTT. Residues: CASSTTGVTDTQYF.

The genes are TRBV20-1 and TRBJ2-3, with 8 bases fitting TRBD1. V dropped 6 bases and J dropped 4; count of bases not matched to a gene: 9. This CDR3 comprises 14 residues. CDR1 and CDR2 (germline): DFQATT, SNEGSKA (reference sequence). The CDR3 region is CSAALGQVADTQYF. CDR3 DNA: TGCAGTGCGGCACTGGGACAGGTCGCAGATACGCAGTATTTT.

To note about this clonotype: A much larger clone differs from this one at a single base, so this may be a read error. The genes are TRBV27 and TRBJ2-1, with TRBD1 identical over 7 bases. This CDR3 region has 15 residues. Germline V lookup: CDR1 MNHEY, CDR2 SMNVEV (reference sequence). The trim removed 2 bases at V and 9 bases at J, leaving 10 bases unmatched. For the CDR3, the DNA is TGTGCCAGCAGTTTACGCGTCAGCGCAGGGGGTGAGCAGTTCTTC. Its translation: CASSLRVSAGGEQFF.

The chain recombines TRBV20-1 with TRBJ2-3, with a tentative D call TRBD2 (5 bases). Germline loops: CDR1 DFQATT, CDR2 SNEGSKA (reference sequence). This CDR3 has 15 amino acids. V was trimmed by 1 base and J by 4 bases, leaving 15 bases between them. CDR3 sequence: CSARAAVWVPDTQYF. In DNA form, the CDR3 reads TGCAGTGCTAGAGCAGCGGTTTGGGTCCCAGATACGCAGTATTTT.

This chain connects TRBV20-1 to TRBJ2-1, with 11 bases that match TRBD2. From germline, CDR1 is DFQATT and CDR2 SNEGSKA (reference sequence). The V and J ends lost 6 bases and 0 bases, in that order; junction bases with no gene match: 13. The CDR3 is 18 amino acids. The CDR3 reads CSAVLAGEEWGSYNEQFF. The CDR3 coding sequence is TGCAGTGCAGTACTAGCGGGAGAGGAATGGGGCTCCTACAATGAGCAGTTCTTC.

J is TRBJ2-3 and V is TRBV7-9, with 13 bases fitting TRBD2. This CDR3 comprises 17 residues. V lost 4 bases to trimming and J lost 2 bases; unmatched junction nucleotides: 6. Germline V lookup: CDR1 SEHNR, CDR2 FQNEAQ (reference sequence). The chain's CDR3 is CASSSRTSGGPTDTQYF. For the CDR3, the DNA is TGTGCCAGCAGCTCCCGGACTAGCGGGGGACCCACAGATACGCAGTATTTT. Full variable domain (outside the CDR3, taken from reference TRBV7-9 and TRBJ2-3): DTGVSQNPRHKITKRGQNVTFRCDPISEHNRLYWYRQTLGQGPEFLTYFQNEAQLEKSRLLSDRFSAERPKGSFSTLEIQRTEQGDSAMYLCASSSRTSGGPTDTQYFGPGTRLTVL.

This clonotype was seen a handful of times. This chain uses TRBV20-1 with TRBJ2-3; 7 positions agree with TRBD2. The CDR3 is 15 amino acids. Unmatched junction bases numbered 9, after V lost 6 bases and J lost 0 bases. Germline-derived CDR1 and CDR2 are DFQATT and SNEGSKA (reference sequence). The CDR3 sequence: CSAPSSGTSTDTQYF. CDR3 bases: TGCAGTGCCCCGTCCAGCGGGACTAGCACAGATACGCAGTATTTT.

Only a few counts were recorded for this clonotype. The chain links TRBV9 to TRBJ2-1; D is undetermined. CDR1 is SGDLS and CDR2 is YYNGEE in the germline V gene. The CDR3 runs to 16 residues. V lost 0 bases to trimming and J lost 8 bases, with 18 bases between them. Written as DNA, the CDR3 is TGTGCCAGCAGCGTAGCTACAAGGGCCCGTGGGGATGAGCAGTTCTTC. It encodes CASSVATRARGDEQFF.